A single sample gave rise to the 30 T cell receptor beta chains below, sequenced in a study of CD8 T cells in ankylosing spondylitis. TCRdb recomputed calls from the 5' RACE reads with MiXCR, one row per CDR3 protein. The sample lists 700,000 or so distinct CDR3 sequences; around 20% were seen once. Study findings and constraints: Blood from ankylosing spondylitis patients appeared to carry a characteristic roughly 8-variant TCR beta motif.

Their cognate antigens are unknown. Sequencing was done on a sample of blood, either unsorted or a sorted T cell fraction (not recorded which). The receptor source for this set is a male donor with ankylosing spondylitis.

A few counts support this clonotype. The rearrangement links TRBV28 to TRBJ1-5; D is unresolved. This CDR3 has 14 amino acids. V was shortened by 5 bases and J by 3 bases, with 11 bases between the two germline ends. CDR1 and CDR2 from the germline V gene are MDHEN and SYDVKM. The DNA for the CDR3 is TGTGCCAGCAGTCCACCCGGGTTCAATCAGCCCCAGCATTTT. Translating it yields CASSPPGFNQPQHF. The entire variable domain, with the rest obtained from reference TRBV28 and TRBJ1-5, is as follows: DVKVTQSSRYLVKRTGEKVFLECVQDMDHENMFWYRQDPGLGLRLIYFSYDVKMKEKGDIPEGYSVSREKKERFSLILESASTNQTSMYLCASSPPGFNQPQHFGDGTRLSIL.

This CDR3 is CASSEWGAQNEQYF. The CDR3 bases are TGTGCCAGCAGTGAATGGGGGGCGCAAAACGAGCAGTACTTC. This chain links TRBV25-1 with TRBJ2-7; D could derive from TRBD1 or TRBD2 (6 bases each). Germline CDR1 MGHDK, CDR2 SYGVNS. Trimming shortened V by 1 base and J by 5 bases, and 12 bases separated the two germline ends. The CDR3 runs 14 residues.

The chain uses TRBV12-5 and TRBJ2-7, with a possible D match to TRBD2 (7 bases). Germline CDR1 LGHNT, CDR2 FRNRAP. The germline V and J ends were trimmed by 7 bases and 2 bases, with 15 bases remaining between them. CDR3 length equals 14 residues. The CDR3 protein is CASAPGGPPYEQYF. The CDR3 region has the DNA TGTGCTAGTGCCCCCGGGGGGCCGCCCTACGAGCAGTACTTC.

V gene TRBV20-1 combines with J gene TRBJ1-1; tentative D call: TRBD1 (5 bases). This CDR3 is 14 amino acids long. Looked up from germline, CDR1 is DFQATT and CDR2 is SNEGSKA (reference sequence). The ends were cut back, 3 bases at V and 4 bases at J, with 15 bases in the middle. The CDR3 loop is CSASGPGLPTEAFF. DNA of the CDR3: TGCAGTGCTAGCGGACCGGGGCTCCCCACTGAAGCTTTCTTT.

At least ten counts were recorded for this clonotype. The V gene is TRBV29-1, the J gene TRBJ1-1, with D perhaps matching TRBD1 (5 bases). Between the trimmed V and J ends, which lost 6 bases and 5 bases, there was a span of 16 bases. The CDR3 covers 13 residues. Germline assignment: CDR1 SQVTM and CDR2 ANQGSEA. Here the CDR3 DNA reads TGCAGCGTCGCACCCATCAGGGAGACTGAAGCTTTCTTT. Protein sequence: CSVAPIRETEAFF.

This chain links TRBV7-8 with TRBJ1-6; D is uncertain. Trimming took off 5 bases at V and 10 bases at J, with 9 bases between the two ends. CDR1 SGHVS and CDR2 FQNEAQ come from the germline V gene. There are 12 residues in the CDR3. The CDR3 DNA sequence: TGTGCCAGCAGCCCAATGGGCTCACCCCTCCACTTT. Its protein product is CASSPMGSPLHF.

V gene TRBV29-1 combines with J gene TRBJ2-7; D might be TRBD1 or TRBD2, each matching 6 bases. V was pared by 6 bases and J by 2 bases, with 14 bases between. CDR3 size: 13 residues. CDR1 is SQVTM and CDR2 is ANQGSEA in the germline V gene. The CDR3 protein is CSVRAGQAYEQYF. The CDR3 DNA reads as TGCAGCGTGAGGGCGGGACAAGCCTACGAGCAGTACTTC.

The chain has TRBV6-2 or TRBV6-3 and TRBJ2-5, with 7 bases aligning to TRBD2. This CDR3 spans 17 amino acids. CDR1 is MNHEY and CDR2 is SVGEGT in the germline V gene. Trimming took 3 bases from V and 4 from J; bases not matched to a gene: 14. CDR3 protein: CASSYSPGLVGAETQYF. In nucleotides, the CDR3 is TGTGCCAGCAGTTATTCCCCTGGACTAGTAGGGGCAGAGACCCAGTACTTC.

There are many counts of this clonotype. CDR3 coding DNA: TGTGCCAGCAGCTTTTCGTCGGGACTGAACACCGGGGAGCTGTTTTTT. Its translation: CASSFSSGLNTGELFF. The chain employs TRBV12-3 or TRBV12-4 and TRBJ2-2; D is possibly TRBD2 (6 bases). The CDR3 consists of 16 residues. V was clipped by 6 bases and J by 1 base, with 15 bases between them.

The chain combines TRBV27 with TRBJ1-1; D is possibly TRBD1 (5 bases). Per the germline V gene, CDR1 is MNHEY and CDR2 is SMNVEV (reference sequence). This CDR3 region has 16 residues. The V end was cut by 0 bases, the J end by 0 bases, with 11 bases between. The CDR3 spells CASSLSLGAMNTEAFF. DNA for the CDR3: TGTGCCAGCAGTTTATCCTTAGGGGCCATGAACACTGAAGCTTTCTTT.

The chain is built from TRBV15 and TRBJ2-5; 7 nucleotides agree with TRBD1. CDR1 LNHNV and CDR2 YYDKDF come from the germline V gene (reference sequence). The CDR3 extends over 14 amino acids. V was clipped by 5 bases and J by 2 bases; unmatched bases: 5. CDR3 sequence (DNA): TGTGCCACCAGCGACGACAGGGTACAAGAGACCCAGTACTTC. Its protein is CATSDDRVQETQYF.

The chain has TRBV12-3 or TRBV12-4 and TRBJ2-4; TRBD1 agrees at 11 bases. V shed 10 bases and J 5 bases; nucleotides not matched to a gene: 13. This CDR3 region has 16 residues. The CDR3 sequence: CANPGTGGLRENIQYF. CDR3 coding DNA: TGTGCCAACCCCGGGACAGGGGGTTTGAGGGAAAACATTCAGTACTTC.

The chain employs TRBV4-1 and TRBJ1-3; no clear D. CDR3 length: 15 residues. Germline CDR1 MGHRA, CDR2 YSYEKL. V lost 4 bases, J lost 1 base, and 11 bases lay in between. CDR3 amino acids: CASSRPEGSGNTIYF. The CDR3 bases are TGCGCCAGCAGCCGCCCCGAGGGTTCTGGAAACACCATATATTTT.

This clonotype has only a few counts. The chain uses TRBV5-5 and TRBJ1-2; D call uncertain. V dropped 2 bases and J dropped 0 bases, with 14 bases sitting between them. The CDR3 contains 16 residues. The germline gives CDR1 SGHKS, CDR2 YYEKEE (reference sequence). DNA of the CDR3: TGTGCCAGCAGCTTCTCCCTCGGCAACCCTAACTATGGCTACACCTTC. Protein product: CASSFSLGNPNYGYTF.

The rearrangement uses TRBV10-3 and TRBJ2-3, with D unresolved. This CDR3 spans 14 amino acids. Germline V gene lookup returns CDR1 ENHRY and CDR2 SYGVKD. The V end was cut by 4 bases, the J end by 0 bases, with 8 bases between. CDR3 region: CAISARPSTDTQYF. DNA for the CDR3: TGTGCCATCAGTGCTCGGCCGAGCACAGATACGCAGTATTTT.

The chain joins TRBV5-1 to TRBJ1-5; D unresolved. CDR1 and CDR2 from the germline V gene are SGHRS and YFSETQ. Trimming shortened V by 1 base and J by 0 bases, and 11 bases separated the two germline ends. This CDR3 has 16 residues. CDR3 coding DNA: TGCGCCAGCAGCTTGTTCCCGACCGGTAGCAATCAGCCCCAGCATTTT. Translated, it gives CASSLFPTGSNQPQHF.

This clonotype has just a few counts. CDR3 in amino acids: CSARSGRDTEAFF. Written as DNA, the CDR3 is TGCAGTGCTCGTTCAGGGCGAGACACTGAAGCTTTCTTT. V gene TRBV20-1 combines with J gene TRBJ1-1, with a weak D call TRBD1 (5 bases). Germline V gene sequence: CDR1 DFQATT, CDR2 SNEGSKA (reference sequence). CDR3 size: 13 residues. Trimming left V 5 bases short and J 3 bases short, with 13 bases between.

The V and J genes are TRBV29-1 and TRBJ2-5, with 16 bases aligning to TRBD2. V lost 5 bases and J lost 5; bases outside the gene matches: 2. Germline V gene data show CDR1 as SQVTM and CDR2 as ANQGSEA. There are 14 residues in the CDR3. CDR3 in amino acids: CSVSGLAGGETQYF. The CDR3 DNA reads TGCAGCGTTTCGGGACTAGCGGGGGGGGAGACCCAGTACTTC.

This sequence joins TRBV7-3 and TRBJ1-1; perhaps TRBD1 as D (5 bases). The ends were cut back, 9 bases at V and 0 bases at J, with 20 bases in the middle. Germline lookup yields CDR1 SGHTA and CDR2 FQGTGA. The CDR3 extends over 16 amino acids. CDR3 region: CASVVKGRGVNTEAFF. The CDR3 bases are TGTGCCAGTGTAGTGAAGGGTAGGGGCGTGAACACTGAAGCTTTCTTT. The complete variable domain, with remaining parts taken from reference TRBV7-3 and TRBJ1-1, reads GAGVSQTPSNKVTEKGKYVELRCDPISGHTALYWYRQSLGQGPEFLIYFQGTGAADDSGLPNDRFFAVRPEGSVSTLKIQRTERGDSAVYLCASVVKGRGVNTEAFFGQGTRLTVV.

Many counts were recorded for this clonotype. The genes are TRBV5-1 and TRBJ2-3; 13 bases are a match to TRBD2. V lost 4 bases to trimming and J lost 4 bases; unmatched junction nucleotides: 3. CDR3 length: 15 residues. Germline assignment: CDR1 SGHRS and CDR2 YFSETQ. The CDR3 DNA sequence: TGCGCCAGCAGCCCCGGGACTAGCGGGGCAGATACGCAGTATTTT. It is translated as CASSPGTSGADTQYF.

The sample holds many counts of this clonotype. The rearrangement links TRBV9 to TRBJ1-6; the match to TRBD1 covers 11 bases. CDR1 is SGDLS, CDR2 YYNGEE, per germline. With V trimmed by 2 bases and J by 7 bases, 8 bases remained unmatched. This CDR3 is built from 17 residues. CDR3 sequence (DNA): TGTGCCAGCAGCGTCGGACAGGGGGCTTCGGAGAATTCACCCCTCCACTTT. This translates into CASSVGQGASENSPLHF.

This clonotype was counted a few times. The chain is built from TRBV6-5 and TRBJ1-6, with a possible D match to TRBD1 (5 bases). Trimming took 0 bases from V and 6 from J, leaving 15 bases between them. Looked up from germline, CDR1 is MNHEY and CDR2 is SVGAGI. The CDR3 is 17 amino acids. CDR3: CASSYSRWGAGNSPLHF. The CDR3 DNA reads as TGTGCCAGCAGTTACTCGAGGTGGGGCGCGGGTAATTCACCCCTCCACTTT.

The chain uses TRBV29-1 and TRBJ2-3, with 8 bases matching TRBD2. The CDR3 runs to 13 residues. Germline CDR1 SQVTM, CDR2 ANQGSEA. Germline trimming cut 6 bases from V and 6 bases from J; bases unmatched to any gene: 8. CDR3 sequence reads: CSVGGGRTDTQYF. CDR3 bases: TGCAGCGTGGGGGGCGGGAGGACGGATACGCAGTATTTT.

Written as DNA, the CDR3 is TGTGCCAGCAGCCAAGATCTTTCGGGACAGGGAAACACCATATATTTT. It specifies CASSQDLSGQGNTIYF. This sequence joins TRBV4-2 and TRBJ1-3; 7 nucleotides agree with TRBD1. This CDR3 comprises 16 residues. The junction had 6 bases not matched to a gene; V was cut back by 0 bases and J by 4 bases. In germline, CDR1 is LGHNA, CDR2 YNFKEQ.

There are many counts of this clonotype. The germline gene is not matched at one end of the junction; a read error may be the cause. CDR3 in DNA: TGTGCCAGCAGTCTAGCGGGGGGGCTGGCCGGGGAGCTGTTTTTT. This encodes CASSLAGGLAGELFF. V usage is TRBV12-3 or TRBV12-4 and J usage is TRBJ2-2; 12 bases line up with TRBD2. CDR3 size: 15 residues.

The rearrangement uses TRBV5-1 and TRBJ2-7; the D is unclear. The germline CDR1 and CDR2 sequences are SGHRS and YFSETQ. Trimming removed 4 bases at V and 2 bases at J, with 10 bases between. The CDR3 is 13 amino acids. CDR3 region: CASSPDVAYEQYF. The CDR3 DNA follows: TGCGCCAGCAGCCCGGACGTAGCCTACGAGCAGTACTTC. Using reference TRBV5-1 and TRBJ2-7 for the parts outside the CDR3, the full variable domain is KAGVTQTPRYLIKTRGQQVTLSCSPISGHRSVSWYQQTPGQGLQFLFEYFSETQRNKGNFPGRFSGRQFSNSRSEMNVSTLELGDSALYLCASSPDVAYEQYFGPGTRLTVT.

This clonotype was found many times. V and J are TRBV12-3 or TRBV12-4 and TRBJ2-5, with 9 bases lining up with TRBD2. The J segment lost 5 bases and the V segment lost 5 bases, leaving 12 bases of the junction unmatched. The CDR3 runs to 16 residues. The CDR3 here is CASSPAGGMGHETQYF. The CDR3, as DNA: TGTGCCAGCAGTCCCGCGGGGGGGATGGGACACGAGACCCAGTACTTC.

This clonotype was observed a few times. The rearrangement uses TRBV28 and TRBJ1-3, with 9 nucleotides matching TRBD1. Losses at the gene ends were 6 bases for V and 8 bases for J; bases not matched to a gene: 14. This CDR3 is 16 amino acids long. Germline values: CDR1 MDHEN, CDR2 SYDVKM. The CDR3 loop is CASRLPGTGLRDTIYF. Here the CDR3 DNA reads TGTGCCAGCAGACTACCAGGGACAGGGCTTAGGGACACCATATATTTT.

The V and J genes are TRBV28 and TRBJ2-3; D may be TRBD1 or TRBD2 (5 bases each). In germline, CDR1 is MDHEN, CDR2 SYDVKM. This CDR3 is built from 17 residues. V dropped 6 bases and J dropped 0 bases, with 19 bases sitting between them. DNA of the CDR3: TGTGCCAGCAGCCCCACCGGGACCAAAGGCAGCACAGATACGCAGTATTTT. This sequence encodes CASSPTGTKGSTDTQYF.

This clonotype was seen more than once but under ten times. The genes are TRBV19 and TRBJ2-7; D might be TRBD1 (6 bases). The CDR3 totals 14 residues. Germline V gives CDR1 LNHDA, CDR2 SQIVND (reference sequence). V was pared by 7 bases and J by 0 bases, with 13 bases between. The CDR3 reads CASKPQGSSYEQYF. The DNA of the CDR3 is TGTGCCAGTAAACCACAGGGCAGCTCCTACGAGCAGTACTTC.